The 18 T cell receptor beta chains listed next were all sequenced from one sample in a study of shared clonotypes between healthy human individuals. Method: immunoSEQ multiplex PCR; TCRdb's copy keeps in-frame clones and lacks some. This repertoire shows some 2.4 million clones, roughly 93% found once; its top ten account for about 0.39%. Source material: naive CD4+ T cells from PBMCs. Subset noted: CD45RA+ positively selected. The receptors derive from a man between 18 and 35 years old in good health. Some clones in this sample may be carry-over from other donors' samples.

CDR3 residues: CASSVGTGVGNTIYF. The CDR3 DNA reads TGTGCCAGCAGTGTGGGGACAGGGGTTGGAAACACCATATATTTT. This sequence joins TRBV6-1 and TRBJ1-3; 10 bases are a match to TRBD1. V gave up 4 bases and J gave up 3 bases; unmatched junction bases: 3. This CDR3 is 15 amino acids long. Germline V lookup: CDR1 MNHNS, CDR2 SASEGT.

This chain uses TRBV19 with TRBJ2-7; TRBD2 matches at 8 bases. With 4 bases clipped from V and 5 bases from J, the junction kept 4 bases outside the gene matches. Germline lookup yields CDR1 LNHDA and CDR2 SQIVND (reference sequence). The CDR3 extends over 13 amino acids. The CDR3 loop reads CASSTGREHEQYF. The CDR3 nucleotides read TGTGCCAGTAGTACCGGGAGGGAACACGAGCAGTACTTC.

This chain uses TRBV27 with TRBJ2-1, with D perhaps matching TRBD1 (5 bases). V lost 4 bases to trimming and J lost 6 bases, with 16 bases between them. The CDR3 totals 15 residues. CDR1 is MNHEY and CDR2 is SMNVEV in the germline V gene (reference sequence). As DNA, the CDR3 is TGTGCCAGCAGTTCCTTATGGGGCTTAAGCAATGAGCAGTTCTTC. This gives the protein CASSSLWGLSNEQFF.

The chain combines TRBV28 with TRBJ2-3; 12 bases align to TRBD2. Germline assignment: CDR1 MDHEN and CDR2 SYDVKM. The CDR3 length is 14 residues. J lost 6 bases, V lost 6 bases, and 4 bases had no gene match. The CDR3 region is CASRLAGGPDTQYF. In nucleotides, the CDR3 is TGTGCCAGCAGGCTAGCGGGAGGGCCCGATACGCAGTATTTT. Combining the CDR3 with reference TRBV28 and TRBJ2-3 gives the whole variable domain DVKVTQSSRYLVKRTGEKVFLECVQDMDHENMFWYRQDPGLGLRLIYFSYDVKMKEKGDIPEGYSVSREKKERFSLILESASTNQTSMYLCASRLAGGPDTQYFGPGTRLTVL.

This clone occurred a few times. This chain joins TRBV6-1 and TRBJ1-5; no firm D call. Looked up from germline, CDR1 is MNHNS and CDR2 is SASEGT. Trimming cost V 5 bases and J 5 bases, with 13 bases left between them. The CDR3 contains 14 residues. As DNA, the CDR3 is TGTGCCAGCAGTCCGCGGGGATCCGATCAGCCCCAGCATTTT. This encodes CASSPRGSDQPQHF.

CDR3 amino acids: CSAYMSGYTYNEQFF. The CDR3 coding sequence is TGCAGCGCCTATATGAGCGGCTATACCTACAATGAGCAGTTCTTC. This chain joins TRBV29-1 and TRBJ2-1; tentative D call: TRBD2 (5 bases). Trimming removed 7 bases from V and 2 bases from J, with 18 bases in between. The CDR3 runs to 15 residues. Germline CDR1 is SQVTM and CDR2 is ANQGSEA.

V usage is TRBV21-1 and J usage is TRBJ2-1; the tabulated D call, TRBD1, remains unverified against the DNA. TRBV21-1 corresponds to a pseudogene. This CDR3 comprises 14 residues. The CDR3 sequence: CASNEYDRGHEQFF. CDR3 sequence (DNA): TGTGCCAGCAACGAATACGACAGGGGCCATGAGCAGTTCTTC.

The V and J genes are TRBV5-1 and TRBJ2-5; 7 nucleotides agree with TRBD2. CDR3 length: 13 residues. J gave up 6 bases and V 9 bases, and 11 bases lay outside the gene matches. CDR1 and CDR2 (germline): SGHRS, YFSETQ. The CDR3 loop is CATASGDQKTQYF. Written as DNA, the CDR3 is TGCGCCACCGCTAGCGGTGATCAAAAGACCCAGTACTTC.

The chain employs TRBV19 and TRBJ2-7; TRBD1 agrees at 10 bases. Trimming removed 4 bases from V and 2 bases from J; junction bases left unmatched: 5. The CDR3 totals 15 residues. Germline-derived CDR1 and CDR2 are LNHDA and SQIVND (reference sequence). CDR3 residues: CASSRPGQGTYEQYF. CDR3 bases: TGTGCCAGTAGTAGGCCGGGACAGGGGACCTACGAGCAGTACTTC.

This chain links TRBV7-9 with TRBJ1-4; 9 bases are shared with TRBD1. The germline CDR1 and CDR2 sequences are SEHNR and FQNEAQ (reference sequence). Losses at the gene ends were 5 bases for V and 7 bases for J; bases not matched to a gene: 14. The CDR3 spans 17 residues. The CDR3 protein is CASSRPGQGPGGEKLFF. The CDR3 DNA reads TGTGCCAGCAGCCGCCCGGGACAGGGACCTGGGGGTGAAAAACTGTTTTTT.

For this clone: Other DNA sequences of this sample code for an identical CDR3. The chain carries TRBV6-6 and TRBJ2-1; D perhaps matches TRBD2 (6 bases). The CDR3 contains 15 residues. Germline values: CDR1 MNHNY, CDR2 SVGAGI (reference sequence). The V and J ends lost 2 bases and 0 bases respectively, with 8 bases between them. The CDR3 DNA reads as TGTGCCAGCAGTTACGGGGGGAGCTCCTACAATGAGCAGTTCTTC. This codes for CASSYGGSSYNEQFF.

A note on this clone: Other nucleotide sequences in the sample specify the same CDR3. This sequence joins TRBV10-3 and TRBJ1-1; D is uncertain. Germline values: CDR1 ENHRY, CDR2 SYGVKD. The V and J ends lost 2 bases and 5 bases respectively, with 3 bases between them. The CDR3 covers 11 residues. The CDR3: CAISERTEAFF. In DNA, the CDR3 is TGTGCCATCAGTGAGCGGACTGAAGCTTTCTTT.

The chain couples TRBV6-6 to TRBJ1-5; weak D call: TRBD1 (6 bases). With 5 bases removed from V and 5 bases from J, the gap between germline ends came to 10 bases. This CDR3 is 13 amino acids long. Germline CDR1 is MNHNY and CDR2 is SVGAGI (reference sequence). The CDR3 region is CASSRDTHQPQHF. The CDR3, as DNA: TGTGCCAGCAGTCGGGACACACATCAGCCCCAGCATTTT.

The CDR3 loop is CASSGKTGSNTIYF. The CDR3 DNA sequence: TGTGCCAGCAGCGGAAAGACAGGGAGCAACACCATATATTTT. The chain combines TRBV9 with TRBJ1-3, with TRBD1 matching 7 bases. The germline gives CDR1 SGDLS, CDR2 YYNGEE. CDR3 length equals 14 residues. Trimming removed 3 bases from V and 7 bases from J; junction bases left unmatched: 7.

V is TRBV30 and J is TRBJ1-4; 7 bases are a match to TRBD1. V was clipped by 6 bases and J by 8 bases; unmatched bases: 9. The CDR3 is 13 amino acids. Germline V gives CDR1 GTSNPN, CDR2 SVGIG (reference sequence). The chain's CDR3 is CACFGQGGEKLFF. In nucleotides, the CDR3 is TGTGCCTGCTTCGGCCAGGGGGGAGAAAAACTGTTTTTT.

The rearrangement uses TRBV7-2 and TRBJ1-1, with D perhaps TRBD1 (5 bases). Germline V CDR1 and CDR2: SGHTA, FQGNSA. The CDR3 is 14 residues long. The V end lost 5 bases, the J end lost 6 bases, and 16 bases lay between the germline ends. This chain's CDR3 is CASSPSGRAAEAFF. The CDR3 DNA reads TGTGCCAGCAGCCCCTCCGGCAGGGCCGCTGAAGCTTTCTTT.

CDR3 loop: CASSLPPLGEGEQFF. The CDR3 DNA is TGTGCCAGCAGTTTACCCCCTTTAGGGGAGGGCGAGCAGTTCTTC. This sequence joins TRBV28 and TRBJ2-1; 7 nucleotides line up with TRBD2. CDR3 length equals 15 residues. J gave up 10 bases and V 2 bases, and 11 bases lay outside the gene matches. Per the germline V gene, CDR1 is MDHEN and CDR2 is SYDVKM.

In nucleotides, the CDR3 is TGTGCCAGCAGTTTAGGACAGGGGTTTGGGACTGAAGCTTTCTTT. This encodes CASSLGQGFGTEAFF. V and J are TRBV27 and TRBJ1-1; 9 bases fit TRBD1. The CDR3 is 15 residues long. V shed 2 bases, J shed 5 bases, and the junction held 6 bases outside the gene matches. In germline, CDR1 is MNHEY, CDR2 SMNVEV (reference sequence).